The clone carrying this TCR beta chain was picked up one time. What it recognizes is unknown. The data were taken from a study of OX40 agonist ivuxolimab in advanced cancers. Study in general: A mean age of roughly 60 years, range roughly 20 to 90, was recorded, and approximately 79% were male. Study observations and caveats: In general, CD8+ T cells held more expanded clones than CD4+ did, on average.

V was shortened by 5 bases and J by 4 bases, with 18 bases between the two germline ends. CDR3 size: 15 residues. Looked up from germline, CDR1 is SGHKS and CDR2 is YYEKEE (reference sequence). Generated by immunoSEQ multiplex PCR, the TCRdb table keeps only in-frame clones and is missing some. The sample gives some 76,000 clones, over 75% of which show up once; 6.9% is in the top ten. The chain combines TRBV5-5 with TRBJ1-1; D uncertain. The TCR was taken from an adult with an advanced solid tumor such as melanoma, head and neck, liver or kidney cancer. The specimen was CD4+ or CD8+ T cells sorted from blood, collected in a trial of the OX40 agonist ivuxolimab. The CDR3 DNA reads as TGTGCCAGCAGTAGCCCCCGGGGTGGGAGCACTGAAGCTTTCTTT. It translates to CASSSPRGGSTEAFF.